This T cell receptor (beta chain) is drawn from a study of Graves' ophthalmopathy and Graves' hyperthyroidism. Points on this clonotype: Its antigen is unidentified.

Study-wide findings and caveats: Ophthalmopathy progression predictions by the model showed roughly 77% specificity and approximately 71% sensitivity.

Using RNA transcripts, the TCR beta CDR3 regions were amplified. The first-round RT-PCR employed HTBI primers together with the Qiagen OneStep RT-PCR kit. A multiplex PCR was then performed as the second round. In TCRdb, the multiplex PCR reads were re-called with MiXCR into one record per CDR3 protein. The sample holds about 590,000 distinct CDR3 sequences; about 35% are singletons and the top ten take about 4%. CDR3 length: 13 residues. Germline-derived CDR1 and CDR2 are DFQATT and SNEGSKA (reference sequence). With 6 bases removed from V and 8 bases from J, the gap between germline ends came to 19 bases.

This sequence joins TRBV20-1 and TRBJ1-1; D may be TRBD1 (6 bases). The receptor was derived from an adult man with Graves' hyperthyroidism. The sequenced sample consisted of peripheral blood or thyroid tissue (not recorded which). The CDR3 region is CSAGRGGRAEAFF. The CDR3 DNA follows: TGCAGTGCGGGGCGAGGGGGGCGCGCGGAAGCTTTCTTT.